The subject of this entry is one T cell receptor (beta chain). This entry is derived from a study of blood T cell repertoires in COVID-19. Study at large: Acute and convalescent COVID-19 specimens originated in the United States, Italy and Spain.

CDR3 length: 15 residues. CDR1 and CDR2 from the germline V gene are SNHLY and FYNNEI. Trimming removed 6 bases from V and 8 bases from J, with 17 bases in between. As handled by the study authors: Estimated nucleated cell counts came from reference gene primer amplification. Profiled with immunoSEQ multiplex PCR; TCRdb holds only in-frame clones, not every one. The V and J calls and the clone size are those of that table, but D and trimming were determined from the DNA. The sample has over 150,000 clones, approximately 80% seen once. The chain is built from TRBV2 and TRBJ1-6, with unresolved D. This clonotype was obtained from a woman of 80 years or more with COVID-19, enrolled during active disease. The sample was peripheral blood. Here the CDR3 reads CASRPRVIWYSPLHF. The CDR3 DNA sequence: TGTGCCAGCAGGCCCCGGGTCATCTGGTATTCACCCCTCCACTTT.